These T cell receptor beta chains were read from a single sample in a study of long-term antiretroviral therapy in people with HIV. Data came from immunoSEQ multiplex PCR; TCRdb stores just in-frame clones and leaves some out. The table records more than 20,000 clones, roughly four fifths of them present only once. The sample consisted of unsorted PBMCs, taken 0.5 years after starting antiretroviral therapy. Receptor source: a young man with HIV. The CDR3 runs from the conserved cysteine through the conserved F or W. Each record gives: J gene, clone size, D gene, V gene, CDR3 DNA, CDR3 protein. D genes are given only for firm matches. Clone size, where shown, is once, few, many, or a class for clones that have expanded.

>TRBJ2-5|-|-|TRBV11-3
TGTGCCAGCAGCCACCGGGGGCGGAAACAAGAGACCCAGTACTTC
CASSHRGRKQETQYF
>TRBJ2-2|-|-|TRBV30
TGTGCCTGGAGTCCTCGGATTAACACCGGGGAGCTGTGTTTT
CAWSPRINTGELCF
>TRBJ1-5|few|-|TRBV5-5
TGTGCCAGCAGCTTGGGGGATGGGAGCAATCAGCCCCAGCATTTT
CASSLGDGSNQPQHF
>TRBJ2-5|-|-|TRBV27
TGTGCCAGCAGTGGACACGTCCAAGAGACCCAGTACTTC
CASSGHVQETQYF
>TRBJ2-7|-|TRBD2|TRBV7-8
TGTGCCAGCAGCTTCCCGGGCGGACTAGCGGGGGGGAAAAGCTCCTACGAGCAGTACTTC
CASSFPGGLAGGKSSYEQYF
>TRBJ1-2|-|-|TRBV4-3
TGCGCCAGCAGCCAAGATGGGTCGCAGCACTATGGCTACACCTTC
CASSQDGSQHYGYTF
>TRBJ2-7|-|-|TRBV6-1
TGTGCCAGCAAAGCGGTAAGCTCCTACGAGCAGTACTTC
CASKAVSSYEQYF
>TRBJ1-2|-|-|TRBV28
TGTGCCAGCAGTTTCTCCGGCAGGGGACCCCAAAACTATGGCTACACCTTC
CASSFSGRGPQNYGYTF
>TRBJ2-7|medium-sized|-|TRBV4-2
TGTGCCAGCAGCCAACTCACGGGTTACTCCGAGCAGTACTTC
CASSQLTGYSEQYF
>TRBJ2-5|-|TRBD2|TRBV2
TGTGCCAGCAGTTCTACACGAGCGGGGGGGCTTCGAGAGACCCAGTACTTC
CASSSTRAGGLRETQYF
>TRBJ1-2|-|TRBD1|TRBV5-6
TGTGCTAGCAGCAACAGGGGGCCCAATGGCTACACCTTC
CASSNRGPNGYTF
>TRBJ2-7|-|-|TRBV7-9
TGTGCCAGCAGCTTTTTGACCGGCGAGCAGTACTTC
CASSFLTGEQYF
>TRBJ1-1|-|TRBD1|TRBV27
TGTGCCAGCAGGTCGCGGGACAGGAGTATGAACACTGAAGCTTTCTTT
CASRSRDRSMNTEAFF
>TRBJ2-3|once|-|TRBV5-4
TGTGCCAGCAGCTTGTTCATTGCAACTAGCACAGATACGCAGTATTTT
CASSLFIATSTDTQYF
>TRBJ2-7|once|-|TRBV29-1
TGCAGCGTCCGAGTTAGCTCCTACGAGCAGTACTTC
CSVRVSSYEQYF
>TRBJ2-1|few|-|TRBV12-5
TGTGCTAGTGGTTTGACTCCCGGGACGAAGGCCGGTGAGCAGTTCTTC
CASGLTPGTKAGEQFF
>TRBJ2-3|-|-|TRBV1
TGCACCAGCAGCCAAGACCCCGGGAATAGCACAGATACGCAGTATTTT
CTSSQDPGNSTDTQYF
>TRBJ2-3|-|-|TRBV2
TGTGCCAGCAGTTACGAGACAGATATTCTAGATACGCAGTATTTT
CASSYETDILDTQYF